These 27 T cell receptor beta chains originate from one sample sequenced in a study of OX40 agonist ivuxolimab in advanced cancers. The data were produced by immunoSEQ multiplex PCR, yet TCRdb's version contains in-frame clones alone and is incomplete. Of 50,000 to 60,000 clones in the sample, roughly nine tenths were seen once. This specimen was CD4+ or CD8+ T cells sorted from blood, taken in a trial of the OX40 agonist ivuxolimab. The receptors were gathered from an adult with an advanced solid tumor such as melanoma, head and neck, liver or kidney cancer.

Comment on this clone: At the DNA level, this CDR3 is encoded by other sequences in the same sample as well. This sequence joins TRBV7-9 and TRBJ1-1; D not certain. Germline V gene sequence: CDR1 SEHNR, CDR2 FQNEAQ (reference sequence). Trimming removed 3 bases at V and 5 bases at J, with 7 bases between. The CDR3 length is 12 residues. Here the CDR3 DNA reads TGTGCCAGCAGCTTGGGGAGTACTGAAGCTTTCTTT. Translated: CASSLGSTEAFF.

V gene TRBV5-6 combines with J gene TRBJ1-1; D unresolved. The CDR3 has 12 residues. CDR1 and CDR2 from the germline V gene are SGHDT and YYEEEE. V lost 7 bases and J 2 bases, leaving 9 bases between the germline ends. The CDR3: CASGRTNTEAFF. The CDR3 DNA reads TGTGCCAGCGGCAGGACCAACACTGAAGCTTTCTTT.

J is TRBJ2-7 and V is TRBV9; the D is unclear. CDR3 length equals 15 residues. The germline V and J ends were trimmed by 0 bases and 0 bases, with 10 bases remaining between them. The V gene's germline CDR1 is SGDLS and CDR2 YYNGEE. CDR3 sequence: CASSVAAQSSYEQYF. In DNA form, the CDR3 reads TGTGCCAGCAGCGTAGCGGCACAAAGCTCCTACGAGCAGTACTTC. Full variable domain (rest looked up from reference TRBV9 and TRBJ2-7): DSGVTQTPKHLITATGQRVTLRCSPRSGDLSVYWYQQSLDQGLQFLIQYYNGEERAKGNILERFSAQQFPDLHSELNLSSLELGDSALYFCASSVAAQSSYEQYFGPGTRLTVT.

The rearrangement uses TRBV5-1 and TRBJ1-1; D remains ambiguous. The CDR3 is 14 residues long. CDR1 is SGHRS, CDR2 YFSETQ, per germline. V lost 6 bases and J 6 bases, leaving 18 bases between the germline ends. The DNA for the CDR3 is TGCGCCAGCACCCCGGGTCAAGAAAGCCCTGAAGCTTTCTTT. It is translated as CASTPGQESPEAFF.

J is TRBJ1-6 and V is TRBV5-5; D is possibly TRBD1 (5 bases). The CDR3 covers 14 residues. V lost 2 bases and J lost 7, with 10 bases in between. Germline assignment: CDR1 SGHKS and CDR2 YYEKEE (reference sequence). In DNA form, the CDR3 reads TGTGCCAGCAGCTTTGTCGGACACAATTCACCCCTCCACTTT. Translating gives CASSFVGHNSPLHF.

The chain combines TRBV11-2 with TRBJ2-7, with 12 nucleotides matching TRBD2. This CDR3 has 14 residues. The V and J ends lost 5 bases and 2 bases, in that order; junction bases with no gene match: 1. Germline V lookup: CDR1 SGHAT, CDR2 FQNNGV. The CDR3 loop reads CASSTSGGPYEQYF. DNA of the CDR3: TGTGCCAGCAGCACTAGCGGGGGGCCCTACGAGCAGTACTTC.

The rearrangement uses TRBV5-6 and TRBJ2-2; 11 nucleotides match TRBD2. The trim removed 0 bases at V and 6 bases at J, leaving 4 bases unmatched. The germline V gene encodes CDR1 SGHDT and CDR2 YYEEEE. The CDR3 runs 16 residues. The CDR3 DNA reads as TGTGCCAGCAGCTTGGAGCTAGCGGGGGGCCCCGGGGAGCTGTTTTTT. It encodes CASSLELAGGPGELFF.

The V call is TRBV13, the J call TRBJ1-2; no reliable D call. With 1 base removed from V and 11 bases from J, the gap between germline ends came to 11 bases. The V gene's germline CDR1 is PRHDT and CDR2 FYEKMQ (reference sequence). This CDR3 is built from 12 residues. CDR3 nucleotide sequence: TGTGCCAGCAGCTTAGAGGCGGGGAGATACACCTTC. This gives the protein CASSLEAGRYTF. Variable domain in full (rest from reference TRBV13 and TRBJ1-2): AAGVIQSPRHLIKEKRETATLKCYPIPRHDTVYWYQQGPGQDPQFLISFYEKMQSDKGSIPDRFSAQQFSDYHSELNMSSLELGDSALYFCASSLEAGRYTFGSGTRLTVV.

This clone was picked up a small number of times. This chain links TRBV7-2 with TRBJ2-1; 12 bases align to TRBD2. With V trimmed by 4 bases and J by 2 bases, 3 bases remained unmatched. The germline V gene has CDR1 SGHTA and CDR2 FQGNSA. The CDR3 is made up of 16 amino acids. CDR3 DNA: TGTGCCAGCAGCTCTACTAGCGGGGGGCCCTACAATGAGCAGTTCTTC. Translated, it gives CASSSTSGGPYNEQFF. The full variable domain, in which reference TRBV7-2 and TRBJ2-1 provide the parts outside the CDR3, is GAGVSQSPSNKVTEKGKDVELRCDPISGHTALYWYRQSLGQGLEFLIYFQGNSAPDKSGLPSDRFSAERTGGSVSTLTIQRTQQEDSAVYLCASSSTSGGPYNEQFFGPGTRLTVL.

CDR3 protein: CASSKVAWQPYEQYF. CDR3 coding DNA: TGTGCCAGCAGCAAAGTCGCCTGGCAACCCTACGAGCAGTACTTC. J is TRBJ2-7 and V is TRBV21-1; the table assigns TRBD1, which was not confirmed against the DNA. TRBV21-1 is classified as a pseudogene. The CDR3 runs 15 residues.

The chain is built from TRBV11-2 and TRBJ2-7; TRBD2 is a possible D gene (5 bases). The CDR3 sequence is 13 residues long. The V end was cut by 0 bases, the J end by 11 bases, with 14 bases between. Germline V gene data show CDR1 as SGHAT and CDR2 as FQNNGV. Here the CDR3 DNA reads TGTGCCAGCAGCTTAGATCCGGTTGAGGGAAAGTACTTC. Translated: CASSLDPVEGKYF.

The rearrangement links TRBV27 to TRBJ2-2, with 9 nucleotides matching TRBD1. With 2 bases clipped from V and 3 bases from J, the junction kept 7 bases outside the gene matches. This CDR3 is built from 17 residues. Germline V gene lookup returns CDR1 MNHEY and CDR2 SMNVEV (reference sequence). The CDR3 bases are TGTGCCAGCAGTTTAGGTGGGACAGGGTATTACACCGGGGAGCTGTTTTTT. It yields the protein CASSLGGTGYYTGELFF.

The chain links TRBV2 to TRBJ2-1; 9 nucleotides line up with TRBD1. The CDR3 is 13 residues long. The germline gives CDR1 SNHLY, CDR2 FYNNEI. V dropped 10 bases and J dropped 3; count of bases not matched to a gene: 4. The CDR3 sequence: CATPGQGYNEQFF. DNA of the CDR3: TGTGCCACTCCGGGACAGGGCTACAATGAGCAGTTCTTC.

The rearrangement uses TRBV7-9 and TRBJ2-5; TRBD2 is a possible D gene (6 bases). The V gene lost 5 bases and the J gene lost 0 bases, with 16 bases spanning the gap. The CDR3 has 16 residues. Per germline, CDR1 SEHNR and CDR2 FQNEAQ (reference sequence). The CDR3 loop reads CASSADGSQYQETQYF. CDR3 nucleotide sequence: TGTGCCAGCAGCGCGGACGGGAGCCAGTACCAAGAGACCCAGTACTTC. The whole variable domain, remainder taken from reference TRBV7-9 and TRBJ2-5, is DTGVSQNPRHKITKRGQNVTFRCDPISEHNRLYWYRQTLGQGPEFLTYFQNEAQLEKSRLLSDRFSAERPKGSFSTLEIQRTEQGDSAMYLCASSADGSQYQETQYFGPGTRLLVL.

V and J are TRBV9 and TRBJ2-1; 9 bases fit TRBD2. In germline, CDR1 is SGDLS, CDR2 YYNGEE. This CDR3 region has 16 residues. V shed 4 bases and J 3 bases; nucleotides not matched to a gene: 8. The CDR3, as DNA: TGTGCCAGCAGCTTCAGGGCGGGGGGGATCTACAATGAGCAGTTCTTC. This gives the protein CASSFRAGGIYNEQFF. The full variable domain, in which reference TRBV9 and TRBJ2-1 provide the parts outside the CDR3, is DSGVTQTPKHLITATGQRVTLRCSPRSGDLSVYWYQQSLDQGLQFLIQYYNGEERAKGNILERFSAQQFPDLHSELNLSSLELGDSALYFCASSFRAGGIYNEQFFGPGTRLTVL.

The genes are TRBV11-2 and TRBJ1-1, with D perhaps TRBD1 (6 bases). CDR1 is SGHAT and CDR2 is FQNNGV in the germline V gene. V lost 1 base and J 5 bases, leaving 14 bases between the germline ends. The CDR3 contains 15 residues. DNA of the CDR3: TGTGCCAGCAGCTTAGTACAGGGAGGTGGGACTGAAGCTTTCTTT. Its translation: CASSLVQGGGTEAFF.

The chain is built from TRBV12-5 and TRBJ2-7; D may correspond to TRBD1 or TRBD2 (5 bases each). Trimming took off 5 bases at V and 2 bases at J, with 10 bases between the two ends. Germline CDR1 and CDR2: LGHNT and FRNRAP. The CDR3 has 13 amino acids. The CDR3 nucleotides are TGTGCTAGTGGTGAATGGGGGACCTACGAGCAGTACTTC. Translating it yields CASGEWGTYEQYF.

The rearrangement uses TRBV6-1 and TRBJ2-1; TRBD2 matches 14 bases. Trimming cost V 5 bases and J 15 bases; bases outside gene matches: 12. The CDR3 spans 15 residues. CDR1 is MNHNS, CDR2 SASEGT, per germline. Written as DNA, the CDR3 is TGTGCCAGCAGTCCTTGGACTAGCGGGGGGCCTTATGCGTTCTTC. Its translation is CASSPWTSGGPYAFF.

DNA of the CDR3: TGTGCCAGCAGCTTAGCTAGCGGGCTCGGTGAGCAGTTCTTC. This encodes CASSLASGLGEQFF. V and J are TRBV7-6 and TRBJ2-1; TRBD2 matches 7 bases. V lost 0 bases, J lost 9 bases, and 5 bases stayed unmatched. The CDR3 consists of 14 residues. The V gene's germline CDR1 is SGHVS and CDR2 FNYEAQ.

This clone was detected once. The chain carries TRBV4-1 and TRBJ1-5, with D unresolved. CDR1 is MGHRA and CDR2 is YSYEKL in the germline V gene. The V end was cut by 3 bases, the J end by 5 bases, with 20 bases between. CDR3 length equals 17 residues. CDR3 coding DNA: TGCGCCAGCAGCCAGACCTTCCCTCTCCAGCCCGATCAGCCCCAGCATTTT. Its translation is CASSQTFPLQPDQPQHF.

The rearrangement uses TRBV5-6 and TRBJ2-7; D unclear. V was clipped by 4 bases and J by 0 bases, with 11 bases between them. This CDR3 has 14 residues. Germline values: CDR1 SGHDT, CDR2 YYEEEE. CDR3 sequence reads: CASSLNGVSYEQYF. CDR3 in DNA: TGTGCCAGCAGCCTGAATGGGGTCTCCTACGAGCAGTACTTC.

The rearrangement links TRBV29-1 to TRBJ2-3, with D possibly TRBD1 on 6 matching bases. The germline CDR1 and CDR2 sequences are SQVTM and ANQGSEA. V lost 6 bases and J 10 bases, leaving 11 bases between the germline ends. The CDR3 is made up of 10 amino acids. CDR3 sequence (DNA): TGCAGCGTACAGGGATCAGCGCAGTATTTT. Residues: CSVQGSAQYF.

The genes are TRBV5-5 and TRBJ2-7; D not certain. V was cut by 4 bases and J by 1 base, with 9 bases left in between. CDR1 and CDR2 from the germline V gene are SGHKS and YYEKEE (reference sequence). The CDR3 consists of 13 residues. The CDR3 here is CASSQTPSYEQYF. DNA for the CDR3: TGTGCCAGCAGCCAGACTCCGTCCTACGAGCAGTACTTC.

The V and J genes are TRBV7-9 and TRBJ2-2, with 7 nucleotides matching TRBD2. CDR3 length: 16 residues. Germline V gives CDR1 SEHNR, CDR2 FQNEAQ (reference sequence). V shed 5 bases, J shed 3 bases, and the junction held 9 bases outside the gene matches. This CDR3 is CASSQGRGTDTGELFF. The CDR3 nucleotides are TGTGCCAGCAGCCAAGGGCGGGGGACGGACACCGGGGAGCTGTTTTTT.

The chain joins TRBV9 to TRBJ2-7; D possibly uses TRBD1 or TRBD2 (5 bases each). The CDR3 is made up of 14 amino acids. The germline V gene has CDR1 SGDLS and CDR2 YYNGEE. Trimming shortened V by 0 bases and J by 0 bases, and 7 bases separated the two germline ends. Here the CDR3 DNA reads TGTGCCAGCAGCGTAGGGGACGGCTCCTACGAGCAGTACTTC. The encoded protein is CASSVGDGSYEQYF.

This rearrangement joins TRBV7-8 to TRBJ2-3; 8 positions agree with TRBD2. Trimming at V came to 9 bases and at J to 3 bases, leaving 8 bases not matched to a gene. The CDR3 has 14 residues. CDR1 and CDR2 from the germline V gene are SGHVS and FQNEAQ. In DNA form, the CDR3 reads TGTGCCAGTTTAGCGGGGCTGTGGACAGATACGCAGTATTTT. This encodes CASLAGLWTDTQYF.

The V and J genes are TRBV7-9 and TRBJ1-4; D call uncertain. There are 13 residues in the CDR3. Germline loops: CDR1 SEHNR, CDR2 FQNEAQ (reference sequence). V dropped 5 bases and J dropped 8 bases, with 12 bases sitting between them. CDR3 sequence: CASSPTRLEKLFF. The CDR3 DNA is TGTGCCAGCAGCCCTACCCGACTGGAAAAACTGTTTTTT.